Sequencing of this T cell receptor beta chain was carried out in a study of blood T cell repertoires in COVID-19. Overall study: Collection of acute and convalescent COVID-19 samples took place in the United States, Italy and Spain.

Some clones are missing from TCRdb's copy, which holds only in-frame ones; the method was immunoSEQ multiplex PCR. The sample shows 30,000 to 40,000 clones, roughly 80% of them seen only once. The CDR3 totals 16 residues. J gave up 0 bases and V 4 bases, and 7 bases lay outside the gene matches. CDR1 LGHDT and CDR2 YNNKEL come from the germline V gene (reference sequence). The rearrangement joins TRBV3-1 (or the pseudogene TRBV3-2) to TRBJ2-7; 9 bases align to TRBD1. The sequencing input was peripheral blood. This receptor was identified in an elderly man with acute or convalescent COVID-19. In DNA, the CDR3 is TGTGCCAGCAGCCCCCGGGACAGGGTGATCTCCTACGAGCAGTACTTC. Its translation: CASSPRDRVISYEQYF.